Below, 15 T cell receptor beta chains from the same sample are listed, as sequenced in a study of T cell changes during pregnancy in multiple sclerosis. Here immunoSEQ multiplex PCR was the method, and the copy in TCRdb shows in-frame clones only, minus some. The sample comprises 45,000 to 70,000 clones, 92% of which are singletons, and approximately 0.64% rests with the top ten. The material was CD4+ T cells from peripheral blood mononuclear cells, obtained after pregnancy. These receptors originate from a female donor with multiple sclerosis, enrolled in a pregnancy study.

V gene TRBV10-3 combines with J gene TRBJ2-3, with TRBD1 matching over 7 bases. CDR3 length: 16 residues. The V segment lost 5 bases and the J segment 6 bases; nucleotides outside the gene matches: 14. Germline CDR1 is ENHRY and CDR2 is SYGVKD. In DNA form, the CDR3 reads TGTGCCATCAGTACCCGGGACAGCATTTTAGGGGATACGCAGTATTTT. Protein product: CAISTRDSILGDTQYF.

The chain carries TRBV2 and TRBJ1-2; D unclear. Trimming removed 6 bases from V and 8 bases from J, with 10 bases in between. Per germline, CDR1 SNHLY and CDR2 FYNNEI. CDR3 length: 11 residues. CDR3 in amino acids: CASRETGGYTF. CDR3 coding DNA: TGTGCCAGCAGGGAGACGGGAGGCTACACCTTC.

CDR3 region: CASQRTGGDEQYF. CDR3 nucleotide sequence: TGTGCCAGCCAGAGGACAGGGGGCGACGAGCAGTACTTC. The chain uses TRBV19 and TRBJ2-7; 11 bases fit TRBD1. The CDR3 is 13 residues long. Trimming removed 9 bases from V and 5 bases from J; junction bases left unmatched: 6. In germline, CDR1 is LNHDA, CDR2 SQIVND (reference sequence).

This clone appeared a single time. The genes are TRBV30 and TRBJ1-4; D remains unclear. Trimming shortened V by 2 bases and J by 1 base, and 5 bases separated the two germline ends. The CDR3 consists of 13 residues. The germline CDR1 and CDR2 sequences are GTSNPN and SVGIG (reference sequence). The CDR3 is CAWSRKTNEKLFF. The CDR3 nucleotides are TGTGCCTGGAGTCGTAAAACTAATGAAAAACTGTTTTTT.

The chain employs TRBV4-1 and TRBJ2-1, with 11 bases matching TRBD2. J was trimmed by 14 bases and V by 4 bases; bases with no gene match: 13. The CDR3 consists of 15 residues. The germline V gene has CDR1 MGHRA and CDR2 YSYEKL. Here the CDR3 reads CASSRTGTSGLEKFF. The CDR3 region has the DNA TGCGCCAGCAGCCGTACCGGGACTAGCGGATTAGAGAAGTTCTTC.

V and J are TRBV5-1 and TRBJ2-7; 8 positions match TRBD2. This CDR3 contains 18 residues. The trim removed 3 bases at V and 1 base at J, leaving 15 bases unmatched. Germline assignment: CDR1 SGHRS and CDR2 YFSETQ. CDR3 DNA: TGCGCCAGCAGCTGCCGGGAAGCGGGGGCCCCGGGATCCTACGAGCAGTACTTC. This sequence encodes CASSCREAGAPGSYEQYF.

V gene TRBV7-2 combines with J gene TRBJ1-2; 9 positions agree with TRBD1. Germline V lookup: CDR1 SGHTA, CDR2 FQGNSA. The CDR3 loop spans 16 amino acids. J lost 4 bases, V lost 4 bases, and 10 bases had no gene match. CDR3: CASSSNRGRGIYGYTF. The DNA for the CDR3 is TGTGCCAGCAGCTCAAACAGGGGGCGAGGGATCTATGGCTACACCTTC.

The V gene is TRBV7-2, the J gene TRBJ2-3, with a tentative D call TRBD2 (6 bases). The germline V gene has CDR1 SGHTA and CDR2 FQGNSA. Trimming pared 4 bases from V and 0 bases from J, leaving 11 bases between. CDR3 length equals 15 residues. The CDR3 nucleotides are TGTGCCAGCAGCTCGGGACTGGATAGCACAGATACGCAGTATTTT. Translated, it gives CASSSGLDSTDTQYF.

V gene TRBV30 combines with J gene TRBJ1-2, with a tentative D call TRBD1 (5 bases). The V gene's germline CDR1 is GTSNPN and CDR2 SVGIG (reference sequence). V was clipped by 0 bases and J by 4 bases, with 9 bases between them. CDR3 length equals 13 residues. The CDR3 reads CAWSVPGVYGYTF. The CDR3 DNA follows: TGTGCCTGGAGTGTACCGGGGGTCTATGGCTACACCTTC. Based on the CDR3 plus reference TRBV30 and TRBJ1-2, the full variable domain is SQTIHQWPATLVQPVGSPLSLECTVEGTSNPNLYWYRQAAGRGLQLLFYSVGIGQISSEVPQNLSASRPQDRQFILSSKKLLLSDSGFYLCAWSVPGVYGYTFGSGTRLTVV.

The CDR3 DNA reads as TGTGCCAGCTCACCCCTAAGTCAGCGAAGCTCCTATAATTCACCCCTCCACTTT. Translating it yields CASSPLSQRSSYNSPLHF. V is TRBV18 and J is TRBJ1-6; D ambiguous. The CDR3 covers 18 residues. V lost 3 bases, J lost 0 bases, and 15 bases lay in between. Germline lookup yields CDR1 KGHSH and CDR2 LQKENI.

In DNA form, the CDR3 reads TGTGCCAGCAGCGTAGGTCCAGGGCTTGTTTACGAGCAGTACTTC. This sequence encodes CASSVGPGLVYEQYF. The V call is TRBV9, the J call TRBJ2-7; possibly TRBD1 for D (5 bases). Germline V gives CDR1 SGDLS, CDR2 YYNGEE. Trimming took off 0 bases at V and 4 bases at J, with 14 bases between the two ends. This CDR3 has 15 amino acids.

This clone was recorded once. The chain combines TRBV7-2 with TRBJ1-6, with 7 bases that match TRBD1. Per germline, CDR1 SGHTA and CDR2 FQGNSA. The CDR3 has 16 amino acids. After removal of 4 bases from V and 8 bases from J, the junction contained 11 bases not matched to a gene. The CDR3 region is CASSSLWWDSYSPLHF. CDR3 coding DNA: TGTGCCAGCAGCTCCCTGTGGTGGGACAGCTATTCACCCCTCCACTTT. The variable domain in full, with the rest retrieved from reference TRBV7-2 and TRBJ1-6, is GAGVSQSPSNKVTEKGKDVELRCDPISGHTALYWYRQSLGQGLEFLIYFQGNSAPDKSGLPSDRFSAERTGGSVSTLTIQRTQQEDSAVYLCASSSLWWDSYSPLHFGNGTRLTVT.

The chain uses TRBV7-2 and TRBJ2-3; TRBD2 aligns across 10 bases. The CDR3 contains 18 residues. Germline CDR1 is SGHTA and CDR2 is FQGNSA. V gave up 2 bases and J gave up 2 bases; unmatched junction bases: 10. CDR3 nucleotides: TGTGCCAGCAGCTTAATGAGCGGGGGGGCGGGCCACACAGATACGCAGTATTTT. Its translation is CASSLMSGGAGHTDTQYF.

The rearrangement uses TRBV7-2 and TRBJ2-7; TRBD1 might be the D (6 bases). Germline CDR1 reads SGHTA; CDR2 reads FQGNSA. With 7 bases removed from V and 1 base from J, the gap between germline ends came to 20 bases. This CDR3 is 16 amino acids long. CDR3 bases: TGTGCCAGCACCTCTCTTAGGGGCCAGGGGTCCTACGAGCAGTACTTC. It yields the protein CASTSLRGQGSYEQYF. The variable domain in full, with the rest retrieved from reference TRBV7-2 and TRBJ2-7, is GAGVSQSPSNKVTEKGKDVELRCDPISGHTALYWYRQSLGQGLEFLIYFQGNSAPDKSGLPSDRFSAERTGGSVSTLTIQRTQQEDSAVYLCASTSLRGQGSYEQYFGPGTRLTVT.

The gene calls are TRBV12-5 and TRBJ2-2; D perhaps matches TRBD1 (6 bases). This CDR3 is 16 amino acids long. V lost 4 bases and J 7 bases, leaving 19 bases between the germline ends. CDR1 is LGHNT, CDR2 FRNRAP, per germline. This CDR3 reads CASGSQGIPMGGELFF. CDR3 DNA: TGTGCTAGTGGTTCACAGGGAATCCCCATGGGCGGGGAGCTGTTTTTT.